This TCR beta chain was recovered during a study of T cell responses to AZD1222 COVID-19 vaccine. Findings and limits, study-wide: Unmutated variant regions reportedly attract nearly half of all spike-specific TCRs. The donor group comprised mostly white British people and more females; the analysis possibly underestimated clonal diversity.

Measured with immunoSEQ multiplex PCR; TCRdb has only the in-frame clones, and not every one. The sample has 160,000 or so clones; around 92% are singletons. V was pared by 2 bases and J by 2 bases, with 9 bases between. Germline V gene lookup returns CDR1 SNHLY and CDR2 FYNNEI. The CDR3 sequence is 14 residues long. To note about this clone: Its matching antigen is unknown.

The clonotype originates from an adult in good health. The specimen was peripheral blood, collected on day 0 of MenACWY control vaccination. The chain has TRBV2 and TRBJ1-1; a possible D gene is TRBD1 (5 bases). In nucleotides, the CDR3 is TGTGCCAGCAGTGAAAACAGGTTAAACACTGAAGCTTTCTTT. It specifies CASSENRLNTEAFF.